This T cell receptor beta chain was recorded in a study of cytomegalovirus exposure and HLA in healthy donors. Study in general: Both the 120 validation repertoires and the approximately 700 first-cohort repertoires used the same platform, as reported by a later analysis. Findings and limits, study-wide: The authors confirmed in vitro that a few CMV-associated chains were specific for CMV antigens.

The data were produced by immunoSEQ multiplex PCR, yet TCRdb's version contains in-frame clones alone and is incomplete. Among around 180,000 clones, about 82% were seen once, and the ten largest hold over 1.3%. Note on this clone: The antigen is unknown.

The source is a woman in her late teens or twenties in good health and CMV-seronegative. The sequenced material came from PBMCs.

The CDR3 region is CASSGRTAQYEQYF. As DNA, the CDR3 is TGTGCCAGCAGTGGGAGGACAGCCCAATACGAGCAGTACTTC. The chain recombines TRBV25-1 with TRBJ2-7; TRBD1 might be the D (6 bases). This CDR3 region has 14 residues. Germline CDR1 reads MGHDK; CDR2 reads SYGVNS. V was clipped by 4 bases and J by 4 bases, with 14 bases between them.